Sequencing of this TCR delta chain was carried out in a study of gamma-delta T cells after stem cell transplantation. TCRdb re-called clones from the RT-PCR reads using CATT. This sample has about 5,400 delta-chain clones, with approximately 9% found just once. This clone has just a few counts. A read error likely explains why the TCRdb protein, taken from a much larger clone, differs from this DNA's translation at residue 12; the protein shown is translated from the DNA. This TCR came from a human donor. It is not recorded whose cells these are; they may come from a transplant donor. The specimen sequenced was gamma-delta T cells.

The CDR3 DNA follows: TGTGCCTGTGACACTTTGTCTGGGGGATACGGTGCCACCGATAAACTCATCTTT. Translation gives CACDTLSGGYGATDKLIF. V usage is TRDV2 and J usage is TRDJ1; 12 bases map to TRDD3. V dropped 1 base and J dropped 1; count of bases not matched to a gene: 9. The germline V gene has CDR1 GEAIGNYY and CDR2 EKD. The CDR3 extends over 18 amino acids.